This T cell receptor beta chain stems from a study of T cell repertoires in cytomegalovirus infection. Across the study: The authors relied on CMV epitopes, both recently identified HLA-C-restricted and well-studied HLA-B-restricted.

Via MiXCR, TCRdb re-called the reads, giving one row per CDR3 protein. The data contain 700,000 to 950,000 distinct CDR3 sequences, less than 35% of them singletons. Trimming took 5 bases from V and 3 from J; bases not matched to a gene: 4. This CDR3 is built from 13 residues. Germline V gene lookup returns CDR1 MNHNS and CDR2 SASEGT. Study results and limitations: Clonotypes of TCR beta that were HLA-C-restricted and CMV-specific dominated the ex vivo response.

In the case of this clonotype: The antigen is unknown.

The TCR was taken from a human donor in good health (CMV status not recorded). Some clones in this sample may be carry-over from other donors' samples. The chain combines TRBV6-1 with TRBJ2-7, with 7 bases lining up with TRBD1. The sample here was cultured CD8+ T cells from PBMCs, taken from culture after CMV antigen stimulation. The CDR3 region is CASSTGDGYEQYV. The CDR3 nucleotides read TGTGCCAGCAGTACAGGGGACGGCTACGAGCAGTACGTC.